The entry that follows covers one TCR beta chain sequence. Gene names and germline refer to mouse. Sequencing ends 1 residue short of the CDR3 end; the germline J gene provides the rest. The method was immunoSEQ multiplex PCR; TCRdb's version includes in-frame clones alone and lacks a portion of them. The sample shows 20,000 to 25,000 clones, around 63% of them seen only once. The CDR3 totals 14 residues. V lost 2 bases and J lost 7; bases outside the gene matches: 2. The germline V gene encodes CDR1 FNHDT and CDR2 SITEND (reference sequence). The sample belongs to a study of tissue T cells after allogeneic stem cell transplantation.

The sequenced sample was blood. The V and J genes are TRBV19 and TRBJ1-4; 10 bases map to TRBD1. The clonotype comes from a female BALB/c mouse in good health. Mouse MHC haplotype: H2-d. The CDR3 sequence is CASSIGTGVERLFF. The part of the CDR3 DNA that was read is TGTGCCAGCAGTATTGGGACAGGGGTCGAAAGATTATTT.